This T cell receptor (beta chain) is drawn from a study of T cells expressing NK-cell markers. Study-level findings and limits: In a handful of donors, dominant NKG2C+ clonotypes were about 1.0-8% of CD8+ T cells. HCMV specificity of the expanded NKG2C+ T cell clones stayed unclear. These same clonotypes (in four donors) also led the CD3+CD56-NKG2C+ fraction.

About this clonotype: Antigen: not known.

Germline CDR1 MGHRA, CDR2 YSYEKL. The CDR3 sequence is 18 residues long. Beta-chain TCR cDNA was generated via 5'RACE template switching with UMIs. TCRdb reprocessed the 5' RACE reads, keeping one entry per CDR3 protein, no DNA. Its table lists 550,000 to 600,000 distinct CDR3 sequences. The sample consisted of blood T cells: a sorted CD56 or NKG2C T cell subset, CD4+ or CD8+ T cells, or bulk PBMC T cells (not recorded which). The sequence was collected from a man aged 18 to 29 in good health. V gene TRBV4-1 combines with J gene TRBJ2-3; without DNA, the TCRdb call of TRBD2 cannot be checked. CDR3 region: CASSQEAETSGSTDTQYF.